Below are 5 T cell receptor beta chains sequenced from a single sample in a study of control samples from healthy donors and cancer patients. Repertoires were generated with immunoSEQ multiplex PCR, while TCRdb's copy carries only in-frame clones and drops some. The table records 50,000 to 55,000 clones, approximately 95% of them present only once. The specimen sequenced was blood. These receptors were collected from a man between 25 and 39 years old in good health.

The chain has TRBV5-1 and TRBJ1-1; no firm D call. Germline V gene sequence: CDR1 SGHRS, CDR2 YFSETQ. The ends were cut back, 3 bases at V and 5 bases at J, with 11 bases in the middle. The length of the CDR3 is 13 residues. Here the CDR3 reads CASSSEVGTEAFF. As DNA, the CDR3 is TGCGCCAGCAGCTCGGAGGTGGGGACTGAAGCTTTCTTT. Full variable domain (remainder filled in from reference TRBV5-1 and TRBJ1-1): KAGVTQTPRYLIKTRGQQVTLSCSPISGHRSVSWYQQTPGQGLQFLFEYFSETQRNKGNFPGRFSGRQFSNSRSEMNVSTLELGDSALYLCASSSEVGTEAFFGQGTRLTVV.

Worth noting for this clone: Other DNA sequences in this specimen translate into the identical CDR3. The CDR3 reads CASSPSAGGYNEQFF. For the CDR3, the DNA is TGCGCCAGCAGTCCGAGCGCGGGAGGGTACAATGAGCAGTTCTTC. This chain uses TRBV5-1 with TRBJ2-1, with 9 bases aligning to TRBD2. Trimming at V came to 5 bases and at J to 4 bases, leaving 7 bases not matched to a gene. The CDR3 covers 15 residues. Germline values: CDR1 SGHRS, CDR2 YFSETQ.

The V gene is TRBV28, the J gene TRBJ2-2, with D unclear. V shed 1 base and J shed 0 bases, with 6 bases lying between them. The germline V gene encodes CDR1 MDHEN and CDR2 SYDVKM. The CDR3 loop spans 15 amino acids. The CDR3 coding sequence is TGTGCCAGCAGTTTATTTAGGACGAACACCGGGGAGCTGTTTTTT. This gives the protein CASSLFRTNTGELFF.

By sample share, this clone is medium-sized. V gene TRBV19 combines with J gene TRBJ2-1, with 10 bases fitting TRBD2. The V gene's germline CDR1 is LNHDA and CDR2 SQIVND (reference sequence). The CDR3 is 15 amino acids. The J segment lost 8 bases and the V segment lost 4 bases, leaving 8 bases of the junction unmatched. CDR3 amino acids: CASSRTSGNADEQFF. DNA for the CDR3: TGTGCCAGTAGTAGAACTAGCGGGAATGCGGATGAGCAGTTCTTC.

V gene TRBV9 combines with J gene TRBJ2-7; 10 bases map to TRBD2. There are 15 residues in the CDR3. V was clipped by 1 base and J by 2 bases; unmatched bases: 3. Germline V gene data show CDR1 as SGDLS and CDR2 as YYNGEE. CDR3 sequence (DNA): TGTGCCAGCAGCGTAATGAGCGGGAGGGCCTACGAGCAGTACTTC. As protein: CASSVMSGRAYEQYF.